Listed here are 6 T cell receptor beta chains from one sample, sequenced in a study of blood T cell repertoires in COVID-19. TCRdb's table, derived via immunoSEQ multiplex PCR, lists solely in-frame clones and lacks some. Of 63,000 or so clones listed, approximately 89% are singletons. Sequencing input: peripheral blood. These receptors were collected from a man aged 55 to 70 with acute or convalescent COVID-19.

J is TRBJ1-5 and V is TRBV2; possible D gene TRBD1, 5 bases. This CDR3 has 13 amino acids. V gave up 6 bases and J gave up 0 bases, with 6 bases separating them. The germline V gene encodes CDR1 SNHLY and CDR2 FYNNEI. Here the CDR3 reads CASRQDSNQPQHF. In DNA, the CDR3 is TGTGCCAGCAGACAGGATAGCAATCAGCCCCAGCATTTT.

This clone was seen just once. This sequence joins TRBV3-1 (or the pseudogene TRBV3-2) and TRBJ1-6; D is possibly TRBD1 (6 bases). V was trimmed by 4 bases and J by 7 bases, leaving 20 bases between them. CDR3 length: 17 residues. CDR1 is LGHDT and CDR2 is YNNKEL in the germline V gene (reference sequence). CDR3 amino acids: CASSPRGGVGPNSPLHF. The CDR3 region has the DNA TGTGCCAGCAGCCCCAGGGGAGGGGTTGGGCCCAATTCACCCCTCCACTTT.

This clone was detected only once. This sequence joins TRBV19 and TRBJ2-3, with D possibly TRBD1 on 5 matching bases. Trimming pared 6 bases from V and 4 bases from J, leaving 17 bases between. Germline loops: CDR1 LNHDA, CDR2 SQIVND (reference sequence). CDR3 length: 15 amino acids. In DNA form, the CDR3 reads TGTGCCAGTAGCGCCGGGCTCAGGGCGGCAGATACGCAGTATTTT. Translation: CASSAGLRAADTQYF.

The J gene is TRBJ1-1, the V gene TRBV12-5; maybe TRBD1 (5 bases). CDR1 LGHNT and CDR2 FRNRAP come from the germline V gene. The V end lost 2 bases, the J end lost 2 bases, and 12 bases lay between the germline ends. The CDR3 spans 15 residues. CDR3 region: CASGLILTDNTEAFF. CDR3 nucleotides: TGTGCTAGTGGTTTGATCCTGACAGATAACACTGAAGCTTTCTTT. The full variable domain, in which reference TRBV12-5 and TRBJ1-1 provide the parts outside the CDR3, is DARVTQTPRHKVTEMGQEVTMRCQPILGHNTVFWYRQTMMQGLELLAYFRNRAPLDDSGMPKDRFSAEMPDATLATLKIQPSEPRDSAVYFCASGLILTDNTEAFFGQGTRLTVV.

V and J are TRBV27 and TRBJ1-6; 7 nucleotides agree with TRBD1. This CDR3 has 14 residues. Unmatched junction bases numbered 5, after V lost 6 bases and J lost 6 bases. CDR1 and CDR2 (germline): MNHEY, SMNVEV (reference sequence). The CDR3 region has the DNA TGTGCCAGCAGGAGGACAGGAAGTAATTCACCCCTCCACTTT. It encodes CASRRTGSNSPLHF.

This chain joins TRBV29-1 and TRBJ2-7; tentative D call: TRBD1 (6 bases). The CDR3 is 13 amino acids. Germline CDR1 and CDR2: SQVTM and ANQGSEA. V lost 4 bases and J 1 base, leaving 11 bases between the germline ends. The CDR3 DNA sequence: TGCAGCGTTGCCGGGACACGATCCTACGAGCAGTACTTC. Translation gives CSVAGTRSYEQYF.